This T cell receptor (beta chain) originates from a study of radiotherapy plus CTLA-4 blockade in lung cancer. Notes on the study in general: Blood saw expansion of tumor-derived TCR clones after radiotherapy plus ipilimumab.

With respect to this clone: As yet, its antigen is unknown.

Assay: immunoSEQ multiplex PCR; the TCRdb copy retains only in-frame clones and omits some. The top ten hold about 20% of the sample, which has 40,000 or so clones, 80% to 90% seen once. Sequenced here: peripheral blood, sampled from a patient treated with radiotherapy plus ipilimumab. This sequence originates from a human donor with non-small cell lung cancer whose response to radiotherapy plus ipilimumab could not be evaluated.

The CDR3 sequence: CASSSPPSGRRFSTDTQYF. Here the CDR3 DNA reads TGTGCCAGCAGCTCTCCCCCTAGCGGGAGGCGATTTAGCACAGATACGCAGTATTTT. This chain links TRBV11-2 with TRBJ2-3; 11 bases are a match to TRBD2. V was pared by 4 bases and J by 0 bases, with 12 bases of the junction left unmatched. The CDR3 spans 19 residues. Germline loops: CDR1 SGHAT, CDR2 FQNNGV.